Below, one T cell receptor (beta chain) is given with its context. Patients sequenced had flow cytometry evidence of CD8+CD57+ cell expansion. With no exception, the patients had severe acquired aplastic anemia. Each patient gave a blood sample that was collected before any therapy had been received. This sample stems from a study of CD8+CD57+ T cells in acquired aplastic anemia. The use of genomic DNA as template underpinned the TCR beta VDJ and CDR3 profiling. TCRdb processed the reads anew with MiXCR; each CDR3 protein has one entry. The sample includes approximately 250,000 distinct CDR3 sequences, approximately 79% of them seen just once. The germline V gene encodes CDR1 SNHLY and CDR2 FYNNEI. The CDR3 is 15 amino acids. V lost 8 bases to trimming and J lost 2 bases, with 18 bases between them.

The chain has TRBV2 and TRBJ1-1; a weak D match, TRBD1 (6 bases). Material: sorted CD4+, CD8+, or CD8+CD57+ T cells (not recorded which) from PBMCs. The origin of this receptor is a human donor with aplastic anemia. The CDR3 is CASGEGRTDNTEAFF. The CDR3 coding sequence is TGTGCCAGCGGCGAAGGTCGGACAGATAACACTGAAGCTTTCTTT.